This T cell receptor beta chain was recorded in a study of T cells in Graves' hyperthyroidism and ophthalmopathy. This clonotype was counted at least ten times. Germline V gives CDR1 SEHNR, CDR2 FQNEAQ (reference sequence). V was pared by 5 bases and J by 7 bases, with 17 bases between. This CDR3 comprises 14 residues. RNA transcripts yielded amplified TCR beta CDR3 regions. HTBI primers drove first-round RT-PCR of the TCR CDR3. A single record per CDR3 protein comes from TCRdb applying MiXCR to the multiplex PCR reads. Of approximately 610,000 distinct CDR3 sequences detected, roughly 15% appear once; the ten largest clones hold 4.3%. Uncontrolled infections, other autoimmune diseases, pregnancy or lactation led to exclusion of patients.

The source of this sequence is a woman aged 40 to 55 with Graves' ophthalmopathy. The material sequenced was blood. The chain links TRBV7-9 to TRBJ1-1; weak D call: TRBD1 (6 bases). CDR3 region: CASSLQGEGGEAFF. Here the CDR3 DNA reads TGTGCCAGCAGCCTACAGGGTGAAGGTGGTGAAGCTTTCTTT.